This T cell receptor beta chain was retrieved from a study of early T cells in non-severe SARS-CoV-2 infection. At least ten counts were recorded for this clonotype. From the 5' RACE reads, TCRdb called clonotypes with MiXCR, one entry per CDR3 protein. The sample shows roughly 81,000 distinct CDR3 sequences, 5.5% to 7.5% of them seen only once. The germline V and J ends were trimmed by 2 bases and 4 bases, with 9 bases remaining between them. The V gene's germline CDR1 is DFQATT and CDR2 SNEGSKA (reference sequence). The CDR3 runs to 12 residues. The sample comprised whole blood. The receptor was derived from an adult who was a healthcare worker with PCR-confirmed SARS-CoV-2 infection or an uninfected control (not recorded which). V gene TRBV20-1 combines with J gene TRBJ2-7; perhaps TRBD2 as D (5 bases). In nucleotides, the CDR3 is TGCAGTGCTAGACTAGCAGAGTACGAGCAGTACTTC. Protein: CSARLAEYEQYF.